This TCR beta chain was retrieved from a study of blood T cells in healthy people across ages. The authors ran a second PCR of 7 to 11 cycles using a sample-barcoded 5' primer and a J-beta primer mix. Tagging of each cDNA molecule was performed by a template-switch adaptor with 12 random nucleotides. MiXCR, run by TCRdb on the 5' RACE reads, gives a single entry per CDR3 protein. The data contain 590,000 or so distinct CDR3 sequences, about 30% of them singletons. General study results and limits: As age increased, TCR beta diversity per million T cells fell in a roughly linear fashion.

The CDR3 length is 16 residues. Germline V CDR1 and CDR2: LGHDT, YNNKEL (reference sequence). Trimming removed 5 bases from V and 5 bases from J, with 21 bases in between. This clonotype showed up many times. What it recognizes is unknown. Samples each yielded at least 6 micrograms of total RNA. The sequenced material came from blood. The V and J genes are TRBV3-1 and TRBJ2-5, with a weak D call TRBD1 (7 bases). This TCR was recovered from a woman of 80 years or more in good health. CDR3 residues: CASSNRGGAMRETQYF. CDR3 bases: TGTGCCAGCAGCAACAGGGGCGGGGCTATGAGGGAGACCCAGTACTTC.